This T cell receptor beta chain comes out of a study of cytomegalovirus exposure and HLA in healthy donors. Notes on the study in general: In vitro testing confirmed a few CMV-associated chains as specific for CMV antigens.

Regarding this clone: Its antigen is currently unknown.

The CDR3 loop spans 16 amino acids. Per the germline V gene, CDR1 is SNHLY and CDR2 is FYNNEI. Trimming at V came to 8 bases and at J to 10 bases, leaving 18 bases not matched to a gene. The assay was immunoSEQ multiplex PCR, and TCRdb's table has in-frame clones only and misses some. Here the sample spans fewer than 100,000 clones, around 90% being singletons. Donors came from a validation cohort of 95 to 150 subjects, distinct from the first 666-subject cohort. V gene TRBV2 combines with J gene TRBJ1-4; TRBD1 agrees at 8 bases. The sample taken for sequencing was PBMCs. The clonotype was recovered from a man under 40 in good health and CMV-seronegative. CDR3 amino acids: CASVSQGAIRGGKLFF. The CDR3 DNA reads as TGTGCCAGCGTTTCCCAGGGGGCCATCCGAGGGGGAAAACTGTTTTTT.